The present T cell receptor beta chain was sequenced within a study of Siglec-9 on CD8 T cells in melanoma (dated 2019 in TCRdb). With regard to the full study: The study investigated Siglec-9 expression on CD8+ T cells and the role of Siglec-9 in regulating T cells in the melanoma tumor microenvironment.

Results and caveats for the whole study, not just this receptor: Siglec-9 was reported to mark and regulate an effector memory CD8+ T-cell subset that appeared to accumulate within melanoma tumors.

Via the germline V gene, CDR1 is KGHSY and CDR2 FQNENV. V loses 4 bases, J loses 0 bases, and the germline ends lie 15 bases apart. CDR3 length: 16 amino acids, cysteine to phenylalanine. The retained sequence is limited to the CDR3, 48 bases, with the frame set at the first base. The library was made by the immunoSEQ multiplex PCR assay. TCRdb obtained this table from immuneACCESS and retained in-frame rearrangements with V and J assigned. These tables miss some clones; where compared with another copy, unresolved V genes account for less than half of the shortfall, and the remainder is unexplained. The sample contains 30,000 to 45,000 clones, about four fifths of them found a single time. The ten largest clones capture roughly 1.8% of the sample. This clone has a handful of counts. Its antigen is not yet known. Base qualities were left out, and no much larger clone turns up one base away.

The sequence joins TRBV16 to TRBJ1-1; TRBD1 might be the D gene, on 5 matching bases. Material for sequencing was Siglec-9- CD8+ T cells sorted from blood. Read against the paper, the sample's cell subset or site label means: CD8 T cells lacking Siglec-9. This sequence originates from a human donor in good health. The nucleotide sequence is TGTGCCAGCAGCCGAGAACAGGTTTTCATGAACACTGAAGCTTTCTTT. This yields the protein CASSREQVFMNTEAFF.